The T cell receptor (beta chain) described here comes from a study of identical twins. Through template switching, a universal primer site was introduced, and the cDNA contained unique molecular identifiers. From the 5' RACE reads, TCRdb called clonotypes with MiXCR, one entry per CDR3 protein. The repertoire holds about 240,000 distinct CDR3 sequences, with 7.5% as singletons. This clonotype was counted only a few times. The V and J ends lost 4 bases and 0 bases, in that order; junction bases with no gene match: 16. Germline-derived CDR1 and CDR2 are SGHRS and YFSETQ. This CDR3 has 18 residues. These sequences were also reported in another study, on yellow fever vaccine responses in identical twins.

The chain recombines TRBV5-1 with TRBJ2-7, with 7 bases fitting TRBD1. This clonotype originated in a woman in her late teens or twenties in good health. Source material: CD8+ T cells sorted from blood. The CDR3 sequence: CASSPWDRELNPSYEQYF. DNA of the CDR3: TGCGCCAGCAGCCCGTGGGACAGAGAACTAAATCCCTCCTACGAGCAGTACTTC.